These T cell receptor beta chains were read from a single sample in a study of blood T cell repertoires in COVID-19. The data were produced by immunoSEQ multiplex PCR, yet TCRdb's version contains in-frame clones alone and is incomplete. The profile shows around 100,000 clones, around four fifths of them singletons. What was sequenced was peripheral blood. These receptors were taken from a man in his 70s with acute or convalescent COVID-19. Each CDR3 is given with its conserved first and last residue. Each record gives: V gene, J gene, clone size, D gene, CDR3 DNA, CDR3 protein. The D gene is left open where the match is weak. Size values are once, few and many counts, or a class for expanded clones, and some rows have none.

>TRBV5-1|TRBJ1-6|.|TRBD1
TGCGCCAGCAGTAACGGACAGGGTAATTCACCCCTCCACTTT
CASSNGQGNSPLHF
>TRBV7-9|TRBJ2-4|few|.
TGTGCCAGCAGCCCCAGACCACCAACAGCCGGGGACATTCAGTACTTC
CASSPRPPTAGDIQYF
>TRBV28|TRBJ1-1|once|.
TGTGCCACCCTTCAGTCCGGGGTGGCGAACACTGAAGCTTTCTTT
CATLQSGVANTEAFF
>TRBV6-1|TRBJ1-5|.|.
TGTGCCAGCAGTGATGGGATTGGAGGGAATCAGCCCCAGCATTTT
CASSDGIGGNQPQHF
>TRBV30|TRBJ1-5|.|TRBD1
TGTGCCTGGAGTGGGGGACAGCTAAATCAGCCCCAGCATTTT
CAWSGGQLNQPQHF
>TRBV19|TRBJ1-1|.|.
TGTGCCAGTAGTAGGCAGGTGAACACTGAAGCTTTCTTT
CASSRQVNTEAFF
>TRBV2|TRBJ2-1|.|.
TGTGCCAGCAGTGATCCAAACTCCTACAATGAGCAGTTCTTC
CASSDPNSYNEQFF
>TRBV14|TRBJ1-1|.|TRBD1
TGTGCCAGCAGCCAAGTGAGGGGGCTTGCCACTGAAGCTTTCTTT
CASSQVRGLATEAFF
>TRBV12-3/TRBV12-4|TRBJ1-4|.|.
TGTGCCAGCAGTCCCCTACGGGATGAAAAACTGTTTTTT
CASSPLRDEKLFF
>TRBV19|TRBJ2-2|.|TRBD2
TGTGCCAGTAGTATGAAACGGGGGGGCTTTTACACCGGGGAGCTGTTTTTT
CASSMKRGGFYTGELFF